These 13 T cell receptor beta chains originate from one sample sequenced in a study of molecular identifiers for immune sequencing clone quantification. TCRdb ran MiXCR on the PCR reads and lists one entry per CDR3 protein. The data show 60,000 to 75,000 distinct CDR3 sequences, with over 15% seen just once and 1.1% to 1.5% held by the top ten. The specimen sequenced was naive CD8+ T cells from blood, with Jurkat cell RNA spiked in. Subset here: FACS-sorted CD8+CD4-CCR7+CD45RA+ naive T cells. All receptors come from a human donor in good health. Some libraries in this study had Jurkat cell RNA spiked in.

In regard to this clonotype: It may be a read error: a sequence one base away is much more abundant. The chain couples TRBV27 to TRBJ2-7, with D possibly matching TRBD1 (5 bases). This CDR3 is 12 amino acids long. Germline V gives CDR1 MNHEY, CDR2 SMNVEV (reference sequence). The ends were cut back, 5 bases at V and 4 bases at J, with 9 bases in the middle. CDR3 DNA: TGTGCCAGCAGTACAACAGGTTACGAGCAGTACTTC. Translated, it gives CASSTTGYEQYF.

This clonotype was observed many times. V and J are TRBV6-5 and TRBJ2-3, with D tentatively TRBD1 or TRBD2 (6 bases each). V was cut by 7 bases and J by 4 bases, with 18 bases left in between. The CDR3 loop spans 15 amino acids. CDR1 MNHEY and CDR2 SVGAGI come from the germline V gene. CDR3 in DNA: TGTGCCAGCAACCTCGGAGGGGGGCTCGCAGATACGCAGTATTTT. Translating gives CASNLGGGLADTQYF.

V and J are TRBV10-3 and TRBJ1-1; D call uncertain. V was cut by 2 bases and J by 5 bases, with 12 bases left in between. There are 14 residues in the CDR3. Per germline, CDR1 ENHRY and CDR2 SYGVKD. The CDR3 protein is CAISEEAIRTEAFF. In DNA form, the CDR3 reads TGTGCCATCAGTGAGGAGGCCATTCGGACTGAAGCTTTCTTT.

This clonotype was detected many times. The chain carries TRBV27 and TRBJ1-5; D gene ambiguous. Germline CDR1 is MNHEY and CDR2 is SMNVEV (reference sequence). The CDR3 extends over 15 amino acids. V was shortened by 2 bases and J by 0 bases, with 8 bases between the two germline ends. The CDR3 DNA follows: TGTGCCAGCAGTTTACTCGGCAATAGCAATCAGCCCCAGCATTTT. It translates to CASSLLGNSNQPQHF.

The J gene is TRBJ1-6, the V gene TRBV4-1; 10 bases match TRBD1. The length of the CDR3 is 16 residues. The germline V gene encodes CDR1 MGHRA and CDR2 YSYEKL. J lost 9 bases, V lost 3 bases, and 8 bases had no gene match. The chain's CDR3 is CASSQTGQGIVSPLHF. CDR3 DNA: TGCGCCAGCAGCCAGACGGGACAGGGGATCGTTTCACCCCTCCACTTT.

Worth noting for this clonotype: This sequence may be a read error, since a much larger clone differs from it by one base. The rearrangement links TRBV19 to TRBJ2-7, with D unresolved. The ends were cut back, 5 bases at V and 0 bases at J, with 8 bases in the middle. Germline CDR1 LNHDA, CDR2 SQIVND (reference sequence). The CDR3 runs to 13 residues. The CDR3 reads CASSWAASYEQYF. The CDR3 DNA is TGTGCCAGTAGTTGGGCAGCCTCCTACGAGCAGTACTTC.

In this sample, this clonotype turned up many times. The J gene is TRBJ2-3, the V gene TRBV12-3 or TRBV12-4; no clear D. Trimming left V 5 bases short and J 4 bases short, with 13 bases between. The CDR3 contains 14 residues. The CDR3 region has the DNA TGTGCCAGCAGTCCCCGGTTGGGCGCAGATACGCAGTATTTT. It specifies CASSPRLGADTQYF.

This clonotype is deemed medium-sized. The chain joins TRBV7-2 to TRBJ2-3; 7 bases fit TRBD2. Losses at the gene ends were 1 base for V and 1 base for J; bases not matched to a gene: 5. Germline V gene sequence: CDR1 SGHTA, CDR2 FQGNSA. This CDR3 has 16 amino acids. CDR3 sequence reads: CASSLVAGVGTDTQYF. The CDR3 DNA follows: TGTGCCAGCAGCTTAGTGGCGGGAGTGGGCACAGATACGCAGTATTTT.

Note on this clonotype: With a much larger clone just one base away, this may be a read error. The chain combines TRBV6-1 with TRBJ2-1, with a tentative D call TRBD2 (5 bases). Trimming took off 10 bases at V and 8 bases at J, with 27 bases between the two ends. In germline, CDR1 is MNHNS, CDR2 SASEGT. The CDR3 is 16 amino acids. The CDR3 nucleotides read TGTGCCAACAGCCTAACTTTTTGGGAGCGGTGGGATGAGCAGTTCTTC. This gives the protein CANSLTFWERWDEQFF.

The chain carries TRBV20-1 and TRBJ2-7; the D gene is possibly TRBD2 (6 bases). The CDR3 spans 13 residues. Germline V gene data show CDR1 as DFQATT and CDR2 as SNEGSKA (reference sequence). The ends were cut back, 3 bases at V and 1 base at J, with 10 bases in the middle. The CDR3 region is CSARGGGSYEQYF. CDR3 sequence (DNA): TGCAGTGCTAGGGGAGGCGGTTCCTACGAGCAGTACTTC.

This chain uses TRBV4-3 with TRBJ2-7; TRBD2 might be the D (6 bases). Between the trimmed V and J ends, which lost 0 bases and 0 bases, there was a span of 15 bases. The CDR3 is 17 residues long. CDR1 LGHNA and CDR2 YSLEER come from the germline V gene. The CDR3 DNA is TGCGCCAGCAGCCAAGAAATTTCGGCGGGAAACTCCTACGAGCAGTACTTC. Its protein is CASSQEISAGNSYEQYF.

In this sample, this clonotype turned up many times. This sequence joins TRBV7-9 and TRBJ2-2; the D is unclear. Between the trimmed V and J ends, which lost 5 bases and 2 bases, there was a span of 3 bases. The germline CDR1 and CDR2 sequences are SEHNR and FQNEAQ (reference sequence). The CDR3 extends over 12 amino acids. The CDR3 sequence: CASSPNTGELFF. CDR3 nucleotide sequence: TGTGCCAGCAGCCCTAACACCGGGGAGCTGTTTTTT.

The sample holds many counts of this clonotype. The V gene is TRBV7-9, the J gene TRBJ1-1; possibly TRBD1 for D (6 bases). Germline loops: CDR1 SEHNR, CDR2 FQNEAQ (reference sequence). Trimming took off 0 bases at V and 3 bases at J, with 14 bases between the two ends. There are 16 residues in the CDR3. CDR3 coding DNA: TGTGCCAGCAGCTTAGCTCCGGGGGGGCGGCACACTGAAGCTTTCTTT. This encodes CASSLAPGGRHTEAFF.